A selection of T cell receptor beta chains follows, all from one sample in a study of early T cells in non-severe SARS-CoV-2 infection. From the 5' RACE reads, TCRdb called clonotypes with MiXCR, one entry per CDR3 protein. The sample includes about 55,000 distinct CDR3 sequences, around an eighth seen only once; the top ten take more than 3.5%. Source material: whole blood. The source is an adult who was a healthcare worker with PCR-confirmed SARS-CoV-2 infection or an uninfected control (not recorded which). The CDR3 runs from the conserved cysteine through the conserved F or W. The D gene is left open where the match is weak. Some rows mark clone size as missing; the rest say once, few, many or name a class of expanded clone.

V gene	clone size	D gene	J gene	CDR3 protein	CDR3 DNA
TRBV28	-	-	TRBJ2-3	CASSLPGTREDTQYF	TGTGCCAGCAGCCTCCCCGGGACGAGGGAAGATACGCAGTATTTT
TRBV11-2	-	TRBD1	TRBJ2-7	CASSLSSGGARYEQYF	TGTGCCAGCAGCCTATCCTCAGGGGGCGCGCGGTACGAGCAGTACTTC
TRBV27	few	-	TRBJ2-3	CASSSTGDTQYF	TGTGCCAGCAGTTCCACGGGAGATACGCAGTATTTT
TRBV28	-	-	TRBJ2-3	CASRASLDTQYF	TGTGCCAGCAGGGCCTCCCTGGATACGCAGTATTTT
TRBV6-1	many	TRBD2	TRBJ2-1	CASSARLAAPYNEQFF	TGTGCCAGCAGTGCGCGACTAGCGGCCCCTTACAATGAGCAGTTCTTC
TRBV9	few	TRBD2	TRBJ2-3	CASSVRTSGTYSSTDTQYF	TGTGCCAGCAGCGTGAGGACTAGCGGGACTTACTCTAGCACAGATACGCAGTATTTT
TRBV29-1	-	-	TRBJ2-7	CSVEDRGVSYEQYF	TGCAGCGTTGAAGATCGCGGAGTCTCCTACGAGCAGTACTTC
TRBV24-1	few	TRBD2	TRBJ2-1	CATSAGGRVPSGRFNEQFF	TGTGCCACCAGTGCAGGGGGCCGAGTCCCTAGCGGGAGATTCAATGAGCAGTTCTTC
TRBV5-4	few	-	TRBJ1-1	CASSLGSVWEMNTEAFF	TGTGCCAGCAGCTTGGGATCCGTGTGGGAAATGAACACTGAAGCTTTCTTT
TRBV9	many	TRBD2	TRBJ2-3	CASSVGLAGTDTQYF	TGTGCCAGCAGCGTAGGACTAGCGGGCACAGATACGCAGTATTTT
TRBV12-3/TRBV12-4	many	TRBD2	TRBJ2-1	CASSPTVGGSPIYNEQFF	TGTGCCAGCAGCCCCACCGTGGGCGGGAGCCCTATTTACAATGAGCAGTTCTTC
TRBV5-4	few	TRBD2	TRBJ2-7	CASSWGLAGAGTF	TGTGCCAGCAGCTGGGGACTAGCGGGAGCGGGAACCTTC
TRBV6-1	few	TRBD2	TRBJ2-2	CASSEAGGTSGSVPGELFF	TGTGCCAGCAGTGAAGCGGGGGGGACTAGCGGGAGTGTCCCCGGGGAGCTGTTTTTT
TRBV2	few	TRBD1	TRBJ2-1	CASTRGRPESEQFF	TGTGCCAGCACCAGGGGGCGACCGGAGTCAGAGCAGTTCTTC
TRBV7-9	few	TRBD1	TRBJ2-2	CASSYTLQGARVTGELFF	TGTGCCAGCAGCTATACCCTACAGGGGGCGCGGGTCACCGGGGAGCTGTTTTTT
TRBV7-8	few	-	TRBJ2-3	CASSLGGGKGEDTQYF	TGTGCCAGCAGCTTAGGAGGCGGGAAAGGGGAAGATACGCAGTATTTT
TRBV6-2/TRBV6-3	many	TRBD1	TRBJ1-2	CASSPQGAAGYTF	TGTGCCAGCAGTCCGCAGGGGGCAGCGGGCTACACCTTC
TRBV28	-	TRBD1	TRBJ2-7	CASIPQGQGIVNEQYF	TGTGCCAGCATCCCGCAGGGACAGGGTATTGTGAACGAGCAGTACTTC
TRBV28	-	-	TRBJ2-7	CASSPGTNYEQYF	TGTGCCAGCAGTCCCGGGACAAACTACGAGCAGTACTTC
TRBV4-2	-	-	TRBJ1-2	CASSQRNRNIYGYTF	TGTGCCAGCAGCCAACGGAACAGAAACATCTATGGCTACACCTTC
TRBV27	-	TRBD2	TRBJ2-7	CASTGTSVREQYF	TGTGCCAGCACTGGGACTAGCGTCCGCGAGCAGTACTTC